A single sample gave rise to the 9 T cell receptor beta chains below, sequenced in a study of radiotherapy plus CTLA-4 blockade in lung cancer. The data were produced by immunoSEQ multiplex PCR, yet TCRdb's version contains in-frame clones alone and is incomplete. Among more than 95,000 clones, 78% were seen once, and the ten largest hold roughly 5%. The sequencing here drew on peripheral blood, taken from a patient treated with radiotherapy plus ipilimumab. These receptors were obtained from a human donor with non-small cell lung cancer who had a partial response to radiotherapy plus ipilimumab.

The V gene is TRBV5-1, the J gene TRBJ2-3; 9 nucleotides match TRBD2. Germline CDR1 and CDR2: SGHRS and YFSETQ. This CDR3 is built from 16 residues. The V gene end was trimmed by 4 bases and the J gene end by 0 bases; junction bases not matched to a gene: 6. This CDR3 is CASSQGLALSTDTQYF. DNA for the CDR3: TGCGCCAGCAGCCAGGGACTAGCCCTGAGCACAGATACGCAGTATTTT.

The rearrangement uses TRBV4-2 and TRBJ2-1; TRBD2 agrees at 11 bases. There are 17 residues in the CDR3. The V gene end was trimmed by 0 bases and the J gene end by 10 bases; junction bases not matched to a gene: 11. CDR1 is LGHNA, CDR2 YNFKEQ, per germline. The CDR3 nucleotides read TGTGCCAGCAGCCAAGATCTCCTTACTAGCGGGAGTAGGGAGCAGTTCTTC. It specifies CASSQDLLTSGSREQFF.

The chain couples TRBV2 to TRBJ1-2; TRBD1 matches at 9 bases. Germline trimming cut 5 bases from V and 7 bases from J; bases unmatched to any gene: 20. Germline CDR1 reads SNHLY; CDR2 reads FYNNEI. The CDR3 sequence is 18 residues long. The CDR3 is CASSRHTIRGQGGFGYTF. The CDR3 DNA reads as TGTGCCAGCAGTCGACACACGATAAGGGGACAGGGTGGGTTTGGCTACACCTTC.

J is TRBJ2-7 and V is TRBV10-3, with 12 bases matching TRBD1. J gave up 6 bases and V 6 bases, and 9 bases lay outside the gene matches. Looked up from germline, CDR1 is ENHRY and CDR2 is SYGVKD. The CDR3 has 15 amino acids. DNA for the CDR3: TGTGCCATCAGGGGGGGGGACAGGGGGCCGGGCGAGCAGTACTTC. Amino acids: CAIRGGDRGPGEQYF.

The chain combines TRBV28 with TRBJ2-2; 13 nucleotides match TRBD2. CDR1 and CDR2 from the germline V gene are MDHEN and SYDVKM. This CDR3 is built from 15 residues. The CDR3, as DNA: TGTGCGTACGGGACTAGCGGGACTTTCACCGGGGAGCTGTTTTTT. Encoded protein: CAYGTSGTFTGELFF.

This clone came up once. The gene calls are TRBV29-1 and TRBJ2-1; possible D gene TRBD1, 5 bases. The CDR3 has 15 residues. Germline V lookup: CDR1 SQVTM, CDR2 ANQGSEA. V was clipped by 6 bases and J by 0 bases, with 15 bases between them. This CDR3 reads CSVGRQSSSYNEQFF. The CDR3 DNA sequence: TGCAGCGTGGGGCGGCAGTCGAGCTCCTACAATGAGCAGTTCTTC.

This clone was seen a single time. V and J are TRBV27 and TRBJ2-7; D gene ambiguous. Trimming removed 3 bases at V and 0 bases at J, with 6 bases between. The CDR3 has 13 amino acids. CDR1 MNHEY and CDR2 SMNVEV come from the germline V gene (reference sequence). In DNA form, the CDR3 reads TGTGCCAGCAGTTTGACACTCTCCTACGAGCAGTACTTC. Encoded protein: CASSLTLSYEQYF.

V gene TRBV18 combines with J gene TRBJ2-5, with 12 positions matching TRBD2. The CDR3 has 15 residues. CDR1 KGHSH and CDR2 LQKENI come from the germline V gene. The V and J ends lost 4 bases and 3 bases, in that order; junction bases with no gene match: 3. This CDR3 reads CASSRLAGVEETQYF. Written as DNA, the CDR3 is TGTGCCAGCTCACGACTAGCGGGAGTAGAAGAGACCCAGTACTTC.

The chain combines TRBV7-9 with TRBJ2-3; 11 nucleotides line up with TRBD1. V shed 1 base, J shed 0 bases, and the junction held 6 bases outside the gene matches. The CDR3 is made up of 18 amino acids. CDR1 is SEHNR, CDR2 FQNEAQ, per germline (reference sequence). Here the CDR3 DNA reads TGTGCCAGCAGCTTAGGGACAGGGGGCTCCGGCAGCACAGATACGCAGTATTTT. Translating gives CASSLGTGGSGSTDTQYF. The entire variable domain, with the rest obtained from reference TRBV7-9 and TRBJ2-3, is as follows: DTGVSQNPRHKITKRGQNVTFRCDPISEHNRLYWYRQTLGQGPEFLTYFQNEAQLEKSRLLSDRFSAERPKGSFSTLEIQRTEQGDSAMYLCASSLGTGGSGSTDTQYFGPGTRLTVL.